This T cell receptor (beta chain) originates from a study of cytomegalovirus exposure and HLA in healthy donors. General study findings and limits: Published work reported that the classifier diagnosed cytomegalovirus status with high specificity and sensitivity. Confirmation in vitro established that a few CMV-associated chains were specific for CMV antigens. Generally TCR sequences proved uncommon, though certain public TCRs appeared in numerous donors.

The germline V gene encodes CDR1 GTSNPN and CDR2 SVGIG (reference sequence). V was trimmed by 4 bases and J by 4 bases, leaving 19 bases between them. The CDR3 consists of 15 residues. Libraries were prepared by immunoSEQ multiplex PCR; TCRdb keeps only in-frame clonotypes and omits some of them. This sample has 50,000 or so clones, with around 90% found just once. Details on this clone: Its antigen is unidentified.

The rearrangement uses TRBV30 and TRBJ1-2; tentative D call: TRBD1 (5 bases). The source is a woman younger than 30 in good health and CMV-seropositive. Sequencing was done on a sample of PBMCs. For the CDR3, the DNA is TGTGCCTGGACGGACGGAGACAGTCTTCCCTATGGCTACACCTTC. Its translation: CAWTDGDSLPYGYTF.